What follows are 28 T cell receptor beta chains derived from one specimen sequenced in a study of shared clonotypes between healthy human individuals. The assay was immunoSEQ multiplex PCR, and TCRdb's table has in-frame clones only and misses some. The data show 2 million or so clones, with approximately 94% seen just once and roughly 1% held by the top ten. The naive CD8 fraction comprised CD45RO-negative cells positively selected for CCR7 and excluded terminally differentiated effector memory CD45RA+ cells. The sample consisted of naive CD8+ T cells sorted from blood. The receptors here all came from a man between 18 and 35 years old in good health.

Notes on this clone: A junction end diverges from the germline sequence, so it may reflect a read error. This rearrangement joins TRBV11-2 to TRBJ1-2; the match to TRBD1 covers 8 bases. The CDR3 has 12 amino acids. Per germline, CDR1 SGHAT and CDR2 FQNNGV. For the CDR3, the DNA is TGTGCCAGCAGCGCCTATGAGGACAGGGCCTTCTTC. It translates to CASSAYEDRAFF.

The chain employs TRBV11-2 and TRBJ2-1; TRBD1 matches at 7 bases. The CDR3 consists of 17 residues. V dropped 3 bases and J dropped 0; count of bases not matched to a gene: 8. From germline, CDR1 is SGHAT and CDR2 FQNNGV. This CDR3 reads CASSFPEQGSSYNEQFF. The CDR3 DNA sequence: TGTGCCAGCAGCTTCCCTGAACAGGGGAGCTCCTACAATGAGCAGTTCTTC. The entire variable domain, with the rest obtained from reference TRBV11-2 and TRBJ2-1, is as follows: EAGVAQSPRYKIIEKRQSVAFWCNPISGHATLYWYQQILGQGPKLLIQFQNNGVVDDSQLPKDRFSAERLKGVDSTLKIQPAKLEDSAVYLCASSFPEQGSSYNEQFFGPGTRLTVL.

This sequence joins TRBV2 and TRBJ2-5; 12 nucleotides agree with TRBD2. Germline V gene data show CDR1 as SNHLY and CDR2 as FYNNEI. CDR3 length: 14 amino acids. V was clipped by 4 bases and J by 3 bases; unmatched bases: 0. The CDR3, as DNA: TGTGCCAGCAGTGGGACTAGCGGGGAAGAGACCCAGTACTTC. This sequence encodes CASSGTSGEETQYF.

The CDR3 nucleotides are TGTGCCACCAGCAGAGATGCTAGCGGCGTCAATGAGCAGTTCTTC. Protein sequence: CATSRDASGVNEQFF. The rearrangement uses TRBV15 and TRBJ2-1; 7 positions match TRBD2. This CDR3 is 15 amino acids long. Germline V gene data show CDR1 as LNHNV and CDR2 as YYDKDF (reference sequence). The ends lost 0 bases at V and 6 bases at J; junction bases unmatched: 5.

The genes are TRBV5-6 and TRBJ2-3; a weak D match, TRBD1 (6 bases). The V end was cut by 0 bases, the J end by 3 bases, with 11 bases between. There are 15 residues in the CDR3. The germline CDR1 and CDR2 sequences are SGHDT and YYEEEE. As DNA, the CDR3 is TGTGCCAGCAGCTTGGCGGCCAGGGGAACAGATACGCAGTATTTT. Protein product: CASSLAARGTDTQYF.

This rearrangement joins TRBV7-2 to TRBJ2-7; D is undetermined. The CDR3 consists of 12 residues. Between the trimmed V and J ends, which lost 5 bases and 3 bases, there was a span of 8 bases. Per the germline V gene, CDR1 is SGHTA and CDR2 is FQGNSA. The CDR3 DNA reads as TGTGCCAGCAGCCCAACAGACTACGAGCAGTACTTC. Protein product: CASSPTDYEQYF.

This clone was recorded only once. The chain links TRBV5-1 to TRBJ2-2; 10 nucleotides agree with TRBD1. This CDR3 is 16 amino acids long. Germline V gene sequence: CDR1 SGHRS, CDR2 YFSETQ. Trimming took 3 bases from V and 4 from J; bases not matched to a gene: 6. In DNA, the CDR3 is TGCGCCAGCAGCTCCGGGACAGGGGCCTTCACCGGGGAGCTGTTTTTT. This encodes CASSSGTGAFTGELFF.

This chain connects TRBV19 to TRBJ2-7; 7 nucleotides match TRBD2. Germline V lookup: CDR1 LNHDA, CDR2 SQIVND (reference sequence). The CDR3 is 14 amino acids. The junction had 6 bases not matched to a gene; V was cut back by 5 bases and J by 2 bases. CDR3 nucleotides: TGTGCCAGTAGTCAGCGGGATCGCCCCTACGAGCAGTACTTC. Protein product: CASSQRDRPYEQYF.

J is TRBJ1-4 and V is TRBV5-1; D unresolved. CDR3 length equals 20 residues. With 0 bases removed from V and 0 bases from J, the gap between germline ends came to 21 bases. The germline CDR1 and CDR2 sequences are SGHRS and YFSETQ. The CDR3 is CASSLESRVDTIATNEKLFF. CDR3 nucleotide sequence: TGCGCCAGCAGCTTGGAGTCTCGGGTCGACACTATTGCAACTAATGAAAAACTGTTTTTT.

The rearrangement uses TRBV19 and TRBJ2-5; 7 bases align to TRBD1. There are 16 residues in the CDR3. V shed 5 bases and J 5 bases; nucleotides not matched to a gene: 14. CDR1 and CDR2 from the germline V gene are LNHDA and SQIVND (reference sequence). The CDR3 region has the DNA TGTGCCAGTAGTCCCGATGCCGATGACAGGGTGGAGACCCAGTACTTC. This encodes CASSPDADDRVETQYF.

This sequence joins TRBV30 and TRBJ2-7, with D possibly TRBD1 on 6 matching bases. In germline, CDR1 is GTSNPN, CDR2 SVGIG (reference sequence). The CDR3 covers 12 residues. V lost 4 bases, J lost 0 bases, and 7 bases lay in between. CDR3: CAWKGDSYEQYF. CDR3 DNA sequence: TGTGCCTGGAAGGGGGACTCCTACGAGCAGTACTTC.

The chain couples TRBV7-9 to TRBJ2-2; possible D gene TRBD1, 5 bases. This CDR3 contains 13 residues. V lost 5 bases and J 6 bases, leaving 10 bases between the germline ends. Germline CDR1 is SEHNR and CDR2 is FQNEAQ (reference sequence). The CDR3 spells CASSRKTAGELFF. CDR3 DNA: TGTGCCAGCAGCCGAAAGACAGCCGGGGAGCTGTTTTTT. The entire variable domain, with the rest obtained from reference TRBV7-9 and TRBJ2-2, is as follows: DTGVSQNPRHKITKRGQNVTFRCDPISEHNRLYWYRQTLGQGPEFLTYFQNEAQLEKSRLLSDRFSAERPKGSFSTLEIQRTEQGDSAMYLCASSRKTAGELFFGEGSRLTVL.

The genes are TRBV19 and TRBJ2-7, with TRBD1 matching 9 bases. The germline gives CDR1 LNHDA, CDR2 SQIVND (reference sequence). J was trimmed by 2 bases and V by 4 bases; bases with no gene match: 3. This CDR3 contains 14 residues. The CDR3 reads CASSTQGAPYEQYF. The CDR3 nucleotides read TGTGCCAGTAGTACACAGGGGGCACCCTACGAGCAGTACTTC.

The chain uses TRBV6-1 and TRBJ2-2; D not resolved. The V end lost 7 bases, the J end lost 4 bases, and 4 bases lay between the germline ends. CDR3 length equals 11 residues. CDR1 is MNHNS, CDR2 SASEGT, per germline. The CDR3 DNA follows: TGTGCCAGCACCATCACCGGGGAGCTGTTTTTT. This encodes CASTITGELFF.

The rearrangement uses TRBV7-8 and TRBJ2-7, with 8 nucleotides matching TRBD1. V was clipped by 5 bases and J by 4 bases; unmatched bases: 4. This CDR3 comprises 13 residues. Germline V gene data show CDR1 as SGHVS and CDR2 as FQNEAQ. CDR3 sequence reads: CASSPGGEYEQYF. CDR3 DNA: TGTGCCAGCAGCCCAGGGGGCGAATACGAGCAGTACTTC.

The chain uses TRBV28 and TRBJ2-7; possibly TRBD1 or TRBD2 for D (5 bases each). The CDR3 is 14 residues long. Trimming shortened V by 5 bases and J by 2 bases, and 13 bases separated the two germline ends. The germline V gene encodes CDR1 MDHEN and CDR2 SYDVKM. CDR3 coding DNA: TGTGCCAGCAGTCCCTTCGGGACCACCTACGAGCAGTACTTC. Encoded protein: CASSPFGTTYEQYF.

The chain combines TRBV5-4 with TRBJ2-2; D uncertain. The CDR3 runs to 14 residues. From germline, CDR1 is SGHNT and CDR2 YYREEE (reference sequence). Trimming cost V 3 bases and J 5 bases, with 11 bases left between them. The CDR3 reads CASSSSPSTGELFF. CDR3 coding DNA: TGTGCCAGCAGCTCTTCCCCGTCGACCGGGGAGCTGTTTTTT.

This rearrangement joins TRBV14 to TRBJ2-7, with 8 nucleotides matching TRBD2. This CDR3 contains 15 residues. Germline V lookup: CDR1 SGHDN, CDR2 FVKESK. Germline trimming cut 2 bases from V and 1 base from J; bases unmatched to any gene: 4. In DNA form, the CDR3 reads TGTGCCAGCAGCCAATTCCCGGGGGGGTCCTACGAGCAGTACTTC. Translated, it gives CASSQFPGGSYEQYF.

The CDR3 reads CASSVRTGSSGELFF. The CDR3 nucleotides read TGTGCCAGCAGCGTGCGAACAGGCTCTTCTGGGGAGCTGTTTTTT. V usage is TRBV9 and J usage is TRBJ2-2, with D perhaps TRBD1 (5 bases). The CDR3 runs 15 residues. Germline V gene data show CDR1 as SGDLS and CDR2 as YYNGEE. The V gene lost 2 bases and the J gene lost 8 bases, with 16 bases spanning the gap.

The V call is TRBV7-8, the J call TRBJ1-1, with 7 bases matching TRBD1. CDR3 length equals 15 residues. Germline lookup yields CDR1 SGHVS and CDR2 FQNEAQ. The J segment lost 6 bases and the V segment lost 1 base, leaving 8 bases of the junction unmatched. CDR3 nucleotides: TGTGCCAGCAGCTTAGGTCAGGGGGGTTGGTCTGAAGCTTTCTTT. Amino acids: CASSLGQGGWSEAFF. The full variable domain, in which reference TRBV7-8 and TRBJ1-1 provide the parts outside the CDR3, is GAGVSQSPRYKVAKRGQDVALRCDPISGHVSLFWYQQALGQGPEFLTYFQNEAQLDKSGLPSDRFFAERPEGSVSTLKIQRTQQEDSAVYLCASSLGQGGWSEAFFGQGTRLTVV.

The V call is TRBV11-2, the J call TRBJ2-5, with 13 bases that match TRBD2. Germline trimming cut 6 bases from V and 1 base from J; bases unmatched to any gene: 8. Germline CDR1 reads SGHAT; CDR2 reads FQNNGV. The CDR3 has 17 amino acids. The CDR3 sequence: CASRKWGTSGTQETQYF. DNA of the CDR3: TGTGCCAGCAGGAAATGGGGGACTAGCGGGACCCAAGAGACCCAGTACTTC.

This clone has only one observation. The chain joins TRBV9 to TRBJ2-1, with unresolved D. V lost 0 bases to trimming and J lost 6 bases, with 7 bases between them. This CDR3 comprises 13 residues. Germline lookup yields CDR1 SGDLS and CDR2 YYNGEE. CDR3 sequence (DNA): TGTGCCAGCAGCGTAGATCCGATCAATGAGCAGTTCTTC. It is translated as CASSVDPINEQFF.

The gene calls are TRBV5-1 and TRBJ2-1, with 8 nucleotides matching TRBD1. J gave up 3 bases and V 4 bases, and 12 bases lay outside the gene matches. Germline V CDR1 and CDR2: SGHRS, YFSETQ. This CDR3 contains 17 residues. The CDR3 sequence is CASSLQPGTGRYNEQFF. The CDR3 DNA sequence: TGCGCCAGCAGCCTACAACCCGGGACAGGTCGCTACAATGAGCAGTTCTTC.

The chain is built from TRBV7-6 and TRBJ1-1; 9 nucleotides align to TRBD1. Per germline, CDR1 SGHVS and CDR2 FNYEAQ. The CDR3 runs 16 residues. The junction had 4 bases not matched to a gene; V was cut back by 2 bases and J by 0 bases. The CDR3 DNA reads TGTGCCAGCAGCTTACGGGACAGGGACATGAACACTGAAGCTTTCTTT. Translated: CASSLRDRDMNTEAFF. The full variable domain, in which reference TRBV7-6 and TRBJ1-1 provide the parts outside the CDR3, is GAGVSQSPRYKVTKRGQDVALRCDPISGHVSLYWYRQALGQGPEFLTYFNYEAQQDKSGLPNDRFSAERPEGSISTLTIQRTEQRDSAMYRCASSLRDRDMNTEAFFGQGTRLTVV.

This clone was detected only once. DNA of the CDR3: TGTGCCAGCAGCTTGGCCGTCGTTAATGAGCAGTTCTTC. It is translated as CASSLAVVNEQFF. V is TRBV5-6 and J is TRBJ2-1; no definite D call. The germline gives CDR1 SGHDT, CDR2 YYEEEE. The CDR3 is 13 amino acids. V lost 0 bases and J 7 bases, leaving 8 bases between the germline ends.

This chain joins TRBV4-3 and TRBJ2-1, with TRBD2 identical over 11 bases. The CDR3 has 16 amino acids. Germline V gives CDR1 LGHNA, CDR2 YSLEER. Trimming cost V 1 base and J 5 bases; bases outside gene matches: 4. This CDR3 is CASSQGGLAANNEQFF. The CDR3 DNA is TGCGCCAGCAGCCAAGGGGGACTAGCGGCCAACAATGAGCAGTTCTTC.

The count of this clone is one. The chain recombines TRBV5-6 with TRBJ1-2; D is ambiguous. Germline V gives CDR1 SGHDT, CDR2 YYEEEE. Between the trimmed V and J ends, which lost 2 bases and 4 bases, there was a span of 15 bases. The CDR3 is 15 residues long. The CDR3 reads CASSFALQAAYGYTF. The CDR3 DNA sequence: TGTGCCAGCAGCTTTGCGCTACAAGCGGCCTATGGCTACACCTTC.

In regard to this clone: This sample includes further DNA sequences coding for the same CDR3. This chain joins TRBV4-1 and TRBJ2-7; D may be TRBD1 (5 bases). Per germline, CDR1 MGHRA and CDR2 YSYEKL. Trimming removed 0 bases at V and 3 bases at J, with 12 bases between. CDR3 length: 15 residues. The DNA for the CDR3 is TGCGCCAGCAGCCAAGAAAAGGGGCAGGGCTACGAGCAGTACTTC. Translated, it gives CASSQEKGQGYEQYF.